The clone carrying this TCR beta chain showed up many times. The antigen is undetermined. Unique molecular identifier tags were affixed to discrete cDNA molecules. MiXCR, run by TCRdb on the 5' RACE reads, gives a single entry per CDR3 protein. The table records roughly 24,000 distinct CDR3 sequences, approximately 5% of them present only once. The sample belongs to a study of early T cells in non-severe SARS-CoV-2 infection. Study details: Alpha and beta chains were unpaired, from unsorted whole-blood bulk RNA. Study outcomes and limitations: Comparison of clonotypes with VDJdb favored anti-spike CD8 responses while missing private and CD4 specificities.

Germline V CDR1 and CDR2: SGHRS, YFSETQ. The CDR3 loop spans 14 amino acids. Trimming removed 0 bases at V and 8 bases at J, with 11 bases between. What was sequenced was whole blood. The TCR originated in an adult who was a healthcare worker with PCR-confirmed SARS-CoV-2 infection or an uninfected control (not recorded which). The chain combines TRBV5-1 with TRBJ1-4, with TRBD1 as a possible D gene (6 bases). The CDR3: CASSLAGDGEKLFF. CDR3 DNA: TGCGCCAGCAGCTTGGCAGGGGATGGGGAAAAACTGTTTTTT.